The 13 T cell receptor beta chains given below trace back to one sample, sequenced in a study of cytomegalovirus exposure and HLA in healthy donors. This PCR relied on a set of 60 Vbeta primers and 13 Jbeta primers. Profiling relied on immunoSEQ multiplex PCR, and the TCRdb table lists in-frame clones only, not all of them. The sample consists of 190,000 or so clones, roughly 87% of them appearing once. Sequencing was done on a sample of PBMCs. Every receptor here comes from a man between 45 and 60 years old in good health and CMV-seronegative.

This sequence joins TRBV6-5 and TRBJ1-1; 8 nucleotides align to TRBD1. CDR1 and CDR2 (germline): MNHEY, SVGAGI. V dropped 6 bases and J dropped 0; count of bases not matched to a gene: 6. The CDR3 contains 15 residues. The CDR3 is CASSGLGQVNTEAFF. The CDR3 nucleotides read TGTGCCAGCAGCGGACTGGGACAGGTGAACACTGAAGCTTTCTTT.

The chain is built from TRBV6-5 and TRBJ1-1; D might be TRBD1 (5 bases). Germline V CDR1 and CDR2: MNHEY, SVGAGI. The CDR3 sequence is 13 residues long. Trimming took off 5 bases at V and 1 base at J, with 8 bases between the two ends. This CDR3 reads CASSRQWNTEAFF. CDR3 sequence (DNA): TGTGCCAGCAGTCGACAGTGGAACACTGAAGCTTTCTTT.

This chain connects TRBV5-1 to TRBJ2-5; perhaps TRBD2 as D (7 bases). The CDR3 runs to 14 residues. The V and J ends lost 4 bases and 2 bases respectively, with 12 bases between them. Germline V gives CDR1 SGHRS, CDR2 YFSETQ. CDR3 in amino acids: CASSRGGGQETQYF. CDR3 coding DNA: TGCGCCAGCAGCCGAGGGGGGGGACAAGAGACCCAGTACTTC.

The CDR3 sequence is CASSPVGGNSQPQHF. The CDR3, as DNA: TGTGCCAGCAGCCCGGTGGGGGGGAACTCACAGCCCCAGCATTTT. The chain is built from TRBV7-9 and TRBJ1-5; possibly TRBD1 for D (5 bases). Trimming shortened V by 5 bases and J by 7 bases, and 18 bases separated the two germline ends. CDR1 is SEHNR and CDR2 is FQNEAQ in the germline V gene (reference sequence). This CDR3 has 15 amino acids.

V and J are TRBV19 and TRBJ2-7; D is possibly TRBD1 (6 bases). Germline V gives CDR1 LNHDA, CDR2 SQIVND (reference sequence). V was shortened by 7 bases and J by 5 bases, with 21 bases between the two germline ends. This CDR3 region has 15 residues. CDR3 bases: TGTGCCAGTACCCCAGGGGCGCCTGCTATGAACGAGCAGTACTTC. Its translation is CASTPGAPAMNEQYF.

The V call is TRBV7-9, the J call TRBJ1-3; the D is unclear. In germline, CDR1 is SEHNR, CDR2 FQNEAQ (reference sequence). The V end lost 5 bases, the J end lost 0 bases, and 8 bases lay between the germline ends. The CDR3 has 14 residues. The CDR3 loop reads CASSTGDSGNTIYF. CDR3 sequence (DNA): TGTGCCAGCAGCACGGGTGACTCTGGAAACACCATATATTTT. The full variable domain, with the rest looked up from reference TRBV7-9 and TRBJ1-3, is DTGVSQNPRHKITKRGQNVTFRCDPISEHNRLYWYRQTLGQGPEFLTYFQNEAQLEKSRLLSDRFSAERPKGSFSTLEIQRTEQGDSAMYLCASSTGDSGNTIYFGEGSWLTVV.

A few counts support this clone. The chain is built from TRBV7-9 and TRBJ2-3, with TRBD2 matching over 9 bases. The CDR3 totals 15 residues. Germline V gives CDR1 SEHNR, CDR2 FQNEAQ (reference sequence). With V trimmed by 4 bases and J by 4 bases, 6 bases remained unmatched. CDR3 region: CASSSGLALADTQYF. The CDR3 nucleotides read TGTGCCAGCAGCTCTGGACTAGCGCTCGCAGATACGCAGTATTTT. Combining the CDR3 with reference TRBV7-9 and TRBJ2-3 gives the whole variable domain DTGVSQNPRHKITKRGQNVTFRCDPISEHNRLYWYRQTLGQGPEFLTYFQNEAQLEKSRLLSDRFSAERPKGSFSTLEIQRTEQGDSAMYLCASSSGLALADTQYFGPGTRLTVL.

This clone was counted a few times. The chain has TRBV15 and TRBJ1-2; 8 positions agree with TRBD1. The CDR3 has 19 amino acids. V lost 0 bases to trimming and J lost 0 bases; unmatched junction nucleotides: 12. The germline V gene encodes CDR1 LNHNV and CDR2 YYDKDF (reference sequence). CDR3 in amino acids: CATSRDLGQGSLTNYGYTF. As DNA, the CDR3 is TGTGCCACCAGCAGAGATCTTGGACAGGGTAGCCTTACTAACTATGGCTACACCTTC.

This chain connects TRBV5-1 to TRBJ2-5; possibly TRBD2 for D (5 bases). The length of the CDR3 is 17 residues. Looked up from germline, CDR1 is SGHRS and CDR2 is YFSETQ. Trimming stripped 0 bases from V and 5 bases from J, with 20 bases between. The CDR3 region has the DNA TGCGCCAGCAGCTTGGGCCTCCGGACCACCTCGGGGGAGACCCAGTACTTC. This gives the protein CASSLGLRTTSGETQYF.

The chain carries TRBV6-5 and TRBJ1-1; TRBD1 matches 8 bases. Germline V gene sequence: CDR1 MNHEY, CDR2 SVGAGI. Trimming removed 6 bases from V and 0 bases from J; junction bases left unmatched: 6. The CDR3 has 15 residues. DNA for the CDR3: TGTGCCAGCAGAAAAGCGACAGGGGTGAACACTGAAGCTTTCTTT. Protein: CASRKATGVNTEAFF.

The chain has TRBV5-4 and TRBJ1-2; D is unresolved. The CDR3 length is 13 residues. Germline loops: CDR1 SGHNT, CDR2 YYREEE (reference sequence). V was clipped by 0 bases and J by 0 bases, with 3 bases between them. The CDR3 is CASSLGANYGYTF. The CDR3 region has the DNA TGTGCCAGCAGCTTGGGAGCTAACTATGGCTACACCTTC.

The genes are TRBV9 and TRBJ2-6; 10 bases map to TRBD1. This CDR3 contains 18 residues. V was pared by 2 bases and J by 4 bases, with 9 bases of the junction left unmatched. Germline CDR1 reads SGDLS; CDR2 reads YYNGEE. The CDR3 region has the DNA TGTGCCAGCAGCGTCGCTGGGACAGGGGTGTCAGGGGCCAACGTCCTGACTTTC. This sequence encodes CASSVAGTGVSGANVLTF.

The chain employs TRBV19 and TRBJ2-5; D perhaps matches TRBD1 (5 bases). CDR3 length: 15 amino acids. CDR1 is LNHDA, CDR2 SQIVND, per germline (reference sequence). The V and J ends lost 5 bases and 2 bases respectively, with 15 bases between them. This CDR3 is CASSVSGHLQETQYF. CDR3 DNA: TGTGCCAGTAGTGTCTCTGGACACTTGCAAGAGACCCAGTACTTC.